This T cell receptor (beta chain) was identified during a study of CD8+ T cells in alopecia areata. Overall study context: Tofacitinib treatment spanned 6 to 18 months, with 6 months off drug afterward.

RNA was isolated and reverse transcribed to cDNA, the sequencing template. Repertoires were generated with immunoSEQ multiplex PCR, while TCRdb's copy carries only in-frame clones and drops some. The data hold about 110,000 clones, with around 54% observed a single time. As to treatment: oral pan-JAK inhibitor, 5-10 mg twice daily. V was pared by 4 bases and J by 2 bases, with 10 bases between. CDR1 LNHNV and CDR2 YYDKDF come from the germline V gene (reference sequence). The CDR3 runs 14 residues. Concerning this clone itself: What it binds is not known.

Study observations and caveats: Relative to mice, TCR sharing across patients was less clear, a difference possibly HLA-related. Researchers report lesional scalp, most notably alopecia totalis/universalis, outstripped normal scalp in clonality.

The sequenced sample was CD4+ T cells sorted from blood, obtained at week 24, from a patient treated with tofacitinib. V gene TRBV15 combines with J gene TRBJ2-3; the D call may be TRBD1 or TRBD2 (5 bases each). The TCR was taken from a human donor with alopecia areata. The CDR3 is CATSTRDATDTQYF. As DNA, the CDR3 is TGTGCCACCAGCACTAGGGACGCCACAGATACGCAGTATTTT.